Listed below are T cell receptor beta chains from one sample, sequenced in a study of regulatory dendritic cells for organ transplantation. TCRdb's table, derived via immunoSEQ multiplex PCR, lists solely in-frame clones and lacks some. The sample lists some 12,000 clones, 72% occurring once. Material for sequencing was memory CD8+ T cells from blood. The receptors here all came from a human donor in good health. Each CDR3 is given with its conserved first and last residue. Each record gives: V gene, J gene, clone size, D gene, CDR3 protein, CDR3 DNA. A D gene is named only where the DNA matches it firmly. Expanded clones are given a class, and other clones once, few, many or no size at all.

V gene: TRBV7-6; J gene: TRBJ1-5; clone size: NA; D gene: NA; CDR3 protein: CASSLAPNQPQHF; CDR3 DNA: TGTGCCAGCAGCTTAGCACCCAATCAGCCCCAGCATTTT
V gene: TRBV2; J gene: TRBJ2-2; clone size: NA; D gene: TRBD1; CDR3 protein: CASSEDRAYTGELFF; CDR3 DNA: TGTGCCAGCAGTGAGGACAGGGCCTACACCGGGGAGCTGTTTTTT
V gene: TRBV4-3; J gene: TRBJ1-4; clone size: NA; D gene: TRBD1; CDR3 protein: CASSSRQGVSEKLFF; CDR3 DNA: TGCGCCAGCAGCTCCCGACAGGGGGTGAGCGAAAAACTGTTTTTT
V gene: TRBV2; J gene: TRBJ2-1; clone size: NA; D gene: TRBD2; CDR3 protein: CASSGGGAPYNEQFF; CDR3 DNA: TGTGCCAGCAGTGGCGGGGGGGCCCCCTACAATGAGCAGTTCTTC
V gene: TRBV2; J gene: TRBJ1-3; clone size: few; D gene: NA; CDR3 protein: CASSESFRNTIYF; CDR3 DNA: TGTGCCAGCAGTGAAAGTTTCAGGAACACCATATATTTT
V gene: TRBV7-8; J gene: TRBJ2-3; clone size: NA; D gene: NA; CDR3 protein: CASSSTVIQYF; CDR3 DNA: TGTGCCAGCAGCTCAACCGTGATCCAGTATTTT
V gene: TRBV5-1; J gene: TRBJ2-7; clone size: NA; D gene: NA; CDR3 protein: CASQPAGDRSSRLLSYEQYF; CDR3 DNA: TGCGCCAGCCAACCCGCGGGGGACAGGTCCAGCCGCTTACTCTCCTACGAGCAGTACTTC
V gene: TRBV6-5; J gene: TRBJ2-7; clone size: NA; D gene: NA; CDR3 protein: CASSYSIGRTGEQYF; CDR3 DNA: TGTGCCAGCAGTTACTCGATTGGGCGGACTGGCGAGCAGTACTTC
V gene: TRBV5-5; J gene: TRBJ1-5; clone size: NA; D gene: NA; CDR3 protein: CASSLGQGGSNQPQHF; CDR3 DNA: TGTGCCAGCAGCTTGGGTCAGGGAGGTAGCAATCAGCCCCAGCATTTT
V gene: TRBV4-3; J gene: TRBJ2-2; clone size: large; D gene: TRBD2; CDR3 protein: CASSPLMGGRAGELFF; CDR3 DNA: TGCGCCAGCAGCCCACTCATGGGCGGGAGGGCCGGGGAGCTGTTTTTT
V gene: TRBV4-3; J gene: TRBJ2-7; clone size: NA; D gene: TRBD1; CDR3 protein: CASSRGQGRYEQYF; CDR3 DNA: TGCGCCAGCAGCCGGGGACAGGGGCGCTACGAGCAGTACTTC
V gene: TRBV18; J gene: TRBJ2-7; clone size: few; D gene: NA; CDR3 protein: CASSPPLIARAYEQYF; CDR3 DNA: TGTGCCAGCTCACCACCGCTGATAGCGAGAGCCTACGAGCAGTACTTC
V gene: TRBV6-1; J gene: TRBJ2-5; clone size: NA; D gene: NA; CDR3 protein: CASSGTERETQYF; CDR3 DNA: TGTGCCAGCAGTGGGACGGAGAGAGAGACCCAGTACTTC
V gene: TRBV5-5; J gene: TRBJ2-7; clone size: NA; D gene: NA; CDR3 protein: CASSFGDPSSYEQYF; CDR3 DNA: TGTGCCAGCAGCTTCGGAGACCCGAGCTCCTACGAGCAGTACTTC
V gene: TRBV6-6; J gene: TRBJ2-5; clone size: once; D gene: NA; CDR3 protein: CASGRGGATQYF; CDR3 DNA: TGTGCCAGCGGCCGAGGGGGAGCGACCCAGTACTTC
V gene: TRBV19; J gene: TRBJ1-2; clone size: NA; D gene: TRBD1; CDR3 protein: CASSPTRRQGGRYGYTF; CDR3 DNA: TGTGCCAGTAGTCCGACTCGCAGACAGGGGGGCCGCTATGGCTACACCTTC
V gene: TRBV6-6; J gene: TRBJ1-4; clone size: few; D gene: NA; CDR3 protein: CASTRAHESEKLFF; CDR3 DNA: TGTGCCAGCACCAGGGCCCATGAAAGTGAAAAACTGTTTTTT
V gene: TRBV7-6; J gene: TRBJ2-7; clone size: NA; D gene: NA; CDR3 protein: CASSDLLVAAVYEQYF; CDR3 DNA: TGTGCCAGCAGCGACCTGCTGGTAGCAGCAGTTTACGAGCAGTACTTC
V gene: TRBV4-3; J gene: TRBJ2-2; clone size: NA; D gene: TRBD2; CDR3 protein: CASSQDWTGGLDTGELFF; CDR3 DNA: TGCGCCAGCAGCCAAGATTGGACGGGGGGGCTGGACACCGGGGAGCTGTTTTTT
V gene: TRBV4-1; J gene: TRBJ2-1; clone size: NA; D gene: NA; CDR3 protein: CASRTFGGATSYEQFF; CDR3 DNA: TGCGCCAGCAGAACATTTGGGGGGGCGACCTCCTATGAGCAGTTCTTC
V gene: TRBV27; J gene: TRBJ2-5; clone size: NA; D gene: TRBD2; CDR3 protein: CASSLTSGQETQYF; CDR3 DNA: TGTGCCAGCAGCTTAACTAGCGGCCAAGAGACCCAGTACTTC
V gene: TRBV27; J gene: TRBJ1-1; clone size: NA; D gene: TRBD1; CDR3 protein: CASSLLGGWGLNEAFF; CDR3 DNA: TGTGCCAGCAGTTTATTAGGGGGCTGGGGACTTAATGAAGCTTTCTTT
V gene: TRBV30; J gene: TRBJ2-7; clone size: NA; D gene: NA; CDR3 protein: CAWTCCPTYEQYF; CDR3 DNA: TGTGCCTGGACTTGTTGCCCGACCTACGAGCAGTACTTC
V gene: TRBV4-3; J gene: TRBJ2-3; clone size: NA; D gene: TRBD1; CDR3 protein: CASSRDRCTDTQYF; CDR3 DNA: TGCGCCAGCAGCCGGGACAGATGCACAGATACGCAGTATTTT
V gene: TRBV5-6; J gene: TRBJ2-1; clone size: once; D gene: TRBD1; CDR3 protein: CASSFRDRGLVDEQFF; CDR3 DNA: TGTGCCAGCAGCTTCAGGGACAGGGGGTTGGTCGATGAGCAGTTCTTC
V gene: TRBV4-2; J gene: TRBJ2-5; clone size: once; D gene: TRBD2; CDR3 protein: CASSQERGGQETQYF; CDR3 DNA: TGTGCCAGCAGCCAAGAGCGGGGGGGCCAAGAGACCCAGTACTTC
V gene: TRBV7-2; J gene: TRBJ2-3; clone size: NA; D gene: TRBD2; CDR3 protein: CASSFGSGGADTQYF; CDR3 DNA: TGTGCCAGCAGCTTCGGTAGCGGGGGGGCAGATACGCAGTATTTT
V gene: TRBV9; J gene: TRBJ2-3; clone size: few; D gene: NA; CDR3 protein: CASSVDYTDTQYF; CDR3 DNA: TGTGCCAGCAGCGTTGACTACACAGATACGCAGTATTTT
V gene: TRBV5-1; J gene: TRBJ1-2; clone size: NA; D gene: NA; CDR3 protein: CASSLATQGGSGYGYTF; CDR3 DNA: TGCGCCAGCAGCTTGGCCACACAGGGAGGAAGTGGCTATGGCTACACCTTC
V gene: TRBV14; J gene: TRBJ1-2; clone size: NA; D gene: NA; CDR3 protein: CASSQVPFYGYTF; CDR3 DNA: TGTGCCAGCAGCCAAGTTCCATTTTATGGCTACACCTTC